Following are 11 T cell receptor beta chains from one sample sequenced in a study of T cell responses to AZD1222 COVID-19 vaccine. Clones were sequenced by immunoSEQ multiplex PCR, and TCRdb holds only the in-frame ones, with some missing. The top ten clones hold roughly 3.1% of a sample with over 150,000 clones, about nine tenths of them seen once. The source material was peripheral blood, sampled on day 0 of AZD1222 vaccination. These receptors all stem from an adult in good health.

V usage is TRBV20-1 and J usage is TRBJ2-7, with D uncertain. Per the germline V gene, CDR1 is DFQATT and CDR2 is SNEGSKA (reference sequence). This CDR3 contains 14 residues. The ends were cut back, 3 bases at V and 7 bases at J, with 19 bases in the middle. The CDR3 DNA is TGCAGTGCTAGTGAATACGTCGGTGAAAGTGAGCAGTACTTC. Translated: CSASEYVGESEQYF.

J is TRBJ2-1 and V is TRBV5-4; D is possibly TRBD2 (6 bases). This CDR3 has 13 amino acids. The germline V gene has CDR1 SGHNT and CDR2 YYREEE (reference sequence). V gave up 3 bases and J gave up 6 bases, with 10 bases separating them. Written as DNA, the CDR3 is TGTGCCAGCAGCTATCAGACTAGCAATGAGCAGTTCTTC. As protein: CASSYQTSNEQFF.

V gene TRBV7-2 combines with J gene TRBJ2-7; 10 bases align to TRBD1. Unmatched junction bases numbered 3, after V lost 0 bases and J lost 4 bases. This CDR3 spans 15 amino acids. Per germline, CDR1 SGHTA and CDR2 FQGNSA. The CDR3 DNA reads TGTGCCAGCAGCTTAGCCGGACAGGGGGGTTACGAGCAGTACTTC. Its translation: CASSLAGQGGYEQYF. The full variable domain, with the rest looked up from reference TRBV7-2 and TRBJ2-7, is GAGVSQSPSNKVTEKGKDVELRCDPISGHTALYWYRQSLGQGLEFLIYFQGNSAPDKSGLPSDRFSAERTGGSVSTLTIQRTQQEDSAVYLCASSLAGQGGYEQYFGPGTRLTVT.

CDR3 loop: CASSFDSGSNQPQHF. CDR3 sequence (DNA): TGTGCCAGCAGTTTTGACTCGGGTAGCAATCAGCCCCAGCATTTT. V is TRBV27 and J is TRBJ1-5, with D uncertain. The V gene lost 3 bases and the J gene lost 0 bases, with 9 bases spanning the gap. This CDR3 contains 15 residues. Germline-derived CDR1 and CDR2 are MNHEY and SMNVEV (reference sequence).

This chain joins TRBV6-6 and TRBJ2-5; TRBD2 agrees at 10 bases. Germline CDR1 MNHNY, CDR2 SVGAGI (reference sequence). The CDR3 runs to 15 residues. J was trimmed by 1 base and V by 6 bases; bases with no gene match: 5. This CDR3 is CASRLERGGQETQYF. The CDR3 DNA reads TGTGCCAGCAGACTTGAGCGGGGGGGCCAAGAGACCCAGTACTTC.

This sequence joins TRBV5-1 and TRBJ2-1, with TRBD2 identical over 7 bases. The CDR3 has 14 residues. Germline V CDR1 and CDR2: SGHRS, YFSETQ. The V segment lost 4 bases and the J segment 2 bases; nucleotides outside the gene matches: 3. The CDR3 loop reads CASSRGDPYNEQFF. The DNA of the CDR3 is TGCGCCAGCAGCCGGGGGGACCCCTACAATGAGCAGTTCTTC.

This chain uses TRBV6-2 or TRBV6-3 with TRBJ1-1; a possible D gene is TRBD1 (6 bases). CDR1 and CDR2 from the germline V gene are MNHEY and SVGEGT. The CDR3 spans 16 residues. Between the trimmed V and J ends, which lost 4 bases and 0 bases, there was a span of 15 bases. In DNA form, the CDR3 reads TGTGCCAGCAGTTGGACGACGACAGGCTTGAACACTGAAGCTTTCTTT. Translation gives CASSWTTTGLNTEAFF.

This chain uses TRBV25-1 with TRBJ1-1; TRBD1 aligns across 7 bases. Germline loops: CDR1 MGHDK, CDR2 SYGVNS. Unmatched junction bases numbered 4, after V lost 7 bases and J lost 2 bases. This CDR3 is built from 13 residues. CDR3 loop: CASTQGGNTEAFF. The CDR3 bases are TGTGCCAGCACCCAGGGGGGAAACACTGAAGCTTTCTTT.

The chain recombines TRBV6-5 with TRBJ2-5, with TRBD1 identical over 9 bases. The length of the CDR3 is 13 residues. Germline CDR1 and CDR2: MNHEY and SVGAGI. V shed 4 bases, J shed 4 bases, and the junction held 1 base outside the gene matches. CDR3 in DNA: TGTGCCAGCAGTTGGGACAGGGTAGAGACCCAGTACTTC. Protein: CASSWDRVETQYF.

The chain joins TRBV9 to TRBJ2-7; TRBD1 matches 9 bases. Germline V CDR1 and CDR2: SGDLS, YYNGEE. This CDR3 is built from 13 residues. With V trimmed by 7 bases and J by 1 base, 3 bases remained unmatched. Here the CDR3 reads CASGGQGSYEQYF. CDR3 coding DNA: TGTGCCAGCGGGGGACAGGGTTCCTACGAGCAGTACTTC.

The chain joins TRBV27 to TRBJ2-7, with D hard to call. The CDR3 is 14 residues long. Germline V gene sequence: CDR1 MNHEY, CDR2 SMNVEV (reference sequence). Trimming took off 6 bases at V and 3 bases at J, with 15 bases between the two ends. In DNA, the CDR3 is TGTGCCAGCAGATACCAAAAGGGAAGCTACGAGCAGTACTTC. It translates to CASRYQKGSYEQYF.